In its sample, the clone carrying this T cell receptor beta chain was seen a few times. The sample originates from a study of cytomegalovirus exposure and HLA in healthy donors. The CDR3 consists of 12 residues. Trimming removed 2 bases at V and 9 bases at J, with 11 bases between. CDR1 and CDR2 (germline): MGHRA, YSYEKL. 60 Vbeta and 13 Jbeta primers were used in PCR. The repertoire was sequenced with immunoSEQ multiplex PCR; TCRdb's copy has only in-frame clones and lacks some. The sample lists around 92,000 clones; approximately 75% were seen once. The sequence derives from a female donor in good health and CMV-seropositive. This chain connects TRBV4-1 to TRBJ2-7; a possible D gene is TRBD2 (5 bases). The sample was PBMCs. The DNA of the CDR3 is TGCGCCAGCAGCCAAACAGCAGGAGGGCAGTACTTC. This codes for CASSQTAGGQYF.